The TCR beta chain under discussion was sequenced for a study of OX40 agonist ivuxolimab in advanced cancers. The repertoire was sequenced with immunoSEQ multiplex PCR; TCRdb's copy has only in-frame clones and lacks some. This sample has some 75,000 clones, with around nine tenths found just once. Trimming left V 5 bases short and J 5 bases short, with 15 bases between. Germline CDR1 reads SGHVS; CDR2 reads FQNEAQ. There are 15 residues in the CDR3. This clone is a singleton in its sample. V is TRBV7-8 and J is TRBJ1-4; D is unresolved. This clonotype was sampled from an adult with an advanced solid tumor such as melanoma, head and neck, liver or kidney cancer. The specimen was CD4+ or CD8+ T cells sorted from blood, collected in a trial of the OX40 agonist ivuxolimab. For the CDR3, the DNA is TGTGCCAGCAGCCCAACCGAGGTCGAAAATGAAAAACTGTTTTTT. Translation: CASSPTEVENEKLFF.